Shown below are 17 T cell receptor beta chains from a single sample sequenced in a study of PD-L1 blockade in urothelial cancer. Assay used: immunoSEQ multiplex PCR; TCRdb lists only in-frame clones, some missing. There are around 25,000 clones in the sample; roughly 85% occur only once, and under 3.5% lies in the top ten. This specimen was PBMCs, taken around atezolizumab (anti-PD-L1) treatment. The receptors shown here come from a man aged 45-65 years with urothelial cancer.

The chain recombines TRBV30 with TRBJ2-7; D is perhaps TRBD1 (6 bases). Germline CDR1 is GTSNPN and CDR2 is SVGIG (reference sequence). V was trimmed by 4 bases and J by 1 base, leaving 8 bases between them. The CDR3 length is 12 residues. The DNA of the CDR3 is TGTGCCTGGAAACAGGGTTCCTACGAGCAGTACTTC. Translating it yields CAWKQGSYEQYF. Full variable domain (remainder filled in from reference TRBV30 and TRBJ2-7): SQTIHQWPATLVQPVGSPLSLECTVEGTSNPNLYWYRQAAGRGLQLLFYSVGIGQISSEVPQNLSASRPQDRQFILSSKKLLLSDSGFYLCAWKQGSYEQYFGPGTRLTVT.

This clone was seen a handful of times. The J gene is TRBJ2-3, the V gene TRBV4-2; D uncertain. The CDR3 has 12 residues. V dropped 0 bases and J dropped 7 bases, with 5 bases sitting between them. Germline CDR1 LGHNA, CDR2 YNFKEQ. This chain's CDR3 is CASSQDLNTQYF. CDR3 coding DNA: TGTGCCAGCAGCCAAGATTTAAATACGCAGTATTTT.

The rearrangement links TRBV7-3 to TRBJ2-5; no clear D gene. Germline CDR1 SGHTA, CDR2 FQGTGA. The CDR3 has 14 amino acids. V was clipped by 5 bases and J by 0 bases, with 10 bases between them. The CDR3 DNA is TGTGCCAGCAGCCCGCTAGGTGACCAAGAGACCCAGTACTTC. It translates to CASSPLGDQETQYF.

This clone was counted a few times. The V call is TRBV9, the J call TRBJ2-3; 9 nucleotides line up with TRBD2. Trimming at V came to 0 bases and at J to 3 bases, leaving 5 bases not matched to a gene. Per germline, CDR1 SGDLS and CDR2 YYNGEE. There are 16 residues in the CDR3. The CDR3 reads CASSVGSSGRTDTQYF. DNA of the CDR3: TGTGCCAGCAGCGTAGGGTCAAGCGGGAGGACAGATACGCAGTATTTT.

As DNA, the CDR3 is TGTGCCAGCAGCCCCCGGGACTGGAAGACGCAGTATTTT. Encoded protein: CASSPRDWKTQYF. This chain joins TRBV11-2 and TRBJ2-3, with TRBD2 as a possible D gene (6 bases). In germline, CDR1 is SGHAT, CDR2 FQNNGV. This CDR3 comprises 13 residues. V was cut by 5 bases and J by 9 bases, with 15 bases left in between.

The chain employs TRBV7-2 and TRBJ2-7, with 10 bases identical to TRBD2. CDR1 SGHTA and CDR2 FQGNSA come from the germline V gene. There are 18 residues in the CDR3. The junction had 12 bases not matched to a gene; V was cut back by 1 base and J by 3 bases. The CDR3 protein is CASSLEERASGGDYEQYF. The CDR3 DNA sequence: TGTGCCAGCAGCTTAGAGGAGCGGGCTAGCGGGGGTGACTACGAGCAGTACTTC.

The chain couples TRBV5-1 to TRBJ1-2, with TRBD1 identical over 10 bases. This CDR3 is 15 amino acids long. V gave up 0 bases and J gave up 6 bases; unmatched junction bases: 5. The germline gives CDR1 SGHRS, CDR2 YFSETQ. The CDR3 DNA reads TGCGCCAGCAGCTTGGAGGTCGGACAGGGGGATGGCTACACCTTC. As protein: CASSLEVGQGDGYTF.

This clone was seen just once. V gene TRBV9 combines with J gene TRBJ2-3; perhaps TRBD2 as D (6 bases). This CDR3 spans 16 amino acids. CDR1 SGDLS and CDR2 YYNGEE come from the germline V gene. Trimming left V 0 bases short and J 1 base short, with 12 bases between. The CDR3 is CASSVASGGGTDTQYF. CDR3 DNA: TGTGCCAGCAGCGTAGCCAGCGGCGGGGGCACAGATACGCAGTATTTT.

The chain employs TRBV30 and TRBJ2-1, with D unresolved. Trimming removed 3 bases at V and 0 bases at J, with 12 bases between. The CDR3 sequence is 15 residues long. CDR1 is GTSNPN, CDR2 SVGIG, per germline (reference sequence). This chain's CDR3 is CAWRFGGSSYNEQFF. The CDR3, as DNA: TGTGCCTGGAGGTTTGGCGGAAGCTCCTACAATGAGCAGTTCTTC. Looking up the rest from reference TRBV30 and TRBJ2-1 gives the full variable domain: SQTIHQWPATLVQPVGSPLSLECTVEGTSNPNLYWYRQAAGRGLQLLFYSVGIGQISSEVPQNLSASRPQDRQFILSSKKLLLSDSGFYLCAWRFGGSSYNEQFFGPGTRLTVL.

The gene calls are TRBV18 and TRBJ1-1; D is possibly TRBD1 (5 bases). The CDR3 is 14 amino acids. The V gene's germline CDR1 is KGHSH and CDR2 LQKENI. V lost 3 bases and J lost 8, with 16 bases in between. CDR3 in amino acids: CASSPLGGGDEAFF. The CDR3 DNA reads TGTGCCAGCTCACCCTTGGGCGGGGGGGACGAAGCTTTCTTT.

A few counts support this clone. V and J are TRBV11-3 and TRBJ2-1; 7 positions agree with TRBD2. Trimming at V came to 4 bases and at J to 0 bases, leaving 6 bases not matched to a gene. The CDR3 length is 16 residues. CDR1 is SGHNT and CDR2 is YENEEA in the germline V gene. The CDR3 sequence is CASSSGGSVSYNEQFF. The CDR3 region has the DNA TGTGCCAGCAGCTCGGGGGGAAGTGTCTCCTACAATGAGCAGTTCTTC.

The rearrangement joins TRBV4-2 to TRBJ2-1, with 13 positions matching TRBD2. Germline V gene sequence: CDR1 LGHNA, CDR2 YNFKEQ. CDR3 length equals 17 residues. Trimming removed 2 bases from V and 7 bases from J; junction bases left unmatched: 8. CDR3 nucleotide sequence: TGTGCCAGCAGCCAAAGCCTACTAGCGGGGGGGCCAAATGAGCAGTTCTTC. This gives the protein CASSQSLLAGGPNEQFF.

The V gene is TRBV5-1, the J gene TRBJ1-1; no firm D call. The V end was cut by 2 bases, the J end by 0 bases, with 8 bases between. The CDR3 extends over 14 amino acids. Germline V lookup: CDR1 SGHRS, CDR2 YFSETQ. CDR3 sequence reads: CASSFEGLNTEAFF. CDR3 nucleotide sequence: TGCGCCAGCAGCTTCGAGGGTTTGAACACTGAAGCTTTCTTT.

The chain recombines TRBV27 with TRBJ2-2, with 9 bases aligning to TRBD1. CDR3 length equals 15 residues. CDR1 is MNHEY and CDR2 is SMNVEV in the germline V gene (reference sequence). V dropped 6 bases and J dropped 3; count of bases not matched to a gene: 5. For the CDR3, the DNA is TGTGCCAGCAGATCCGGGACAGGGTACACCGGGGAGCTGTTTTTT. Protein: CASRSGTGYTGELFF.

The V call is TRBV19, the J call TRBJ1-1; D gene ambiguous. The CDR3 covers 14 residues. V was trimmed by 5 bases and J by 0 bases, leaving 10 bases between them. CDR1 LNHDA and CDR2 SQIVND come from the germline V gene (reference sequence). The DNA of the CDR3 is TGTGCCAGTAGTTGGGCAGAGTTGAACACTGAAGCTTTCTTT. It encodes CASSWAELNTEAFF.

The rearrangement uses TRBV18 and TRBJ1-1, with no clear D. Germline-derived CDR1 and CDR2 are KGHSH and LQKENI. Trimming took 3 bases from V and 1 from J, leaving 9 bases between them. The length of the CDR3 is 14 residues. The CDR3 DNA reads TGTGCCAGCTCACCCTACAGAGAGAACACTGAAGCTTTCTTT. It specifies CASSPYRENTEAFF.

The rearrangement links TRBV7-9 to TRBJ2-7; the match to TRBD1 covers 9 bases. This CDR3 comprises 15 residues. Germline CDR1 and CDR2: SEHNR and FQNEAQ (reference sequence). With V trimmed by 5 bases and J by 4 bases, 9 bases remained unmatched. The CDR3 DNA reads TGTGCCAGCAGCCCGGACAGGGGACTTCAATACGAGCAGTACTTC. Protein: CASSPDRGLQYEQYF. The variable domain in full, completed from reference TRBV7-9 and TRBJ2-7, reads DTGVSQNPRHKITKRGQNVTFRCDPISEHNRLYWYRQTLGQGPEFLTYFQNEAQLEKSRLLSDRFSAERPKGSFSTLEIQRTEQGDSAMYLCASSPDRGLQYEQYFGPGTRLTVT.